This TCR beta chain is drawn from a study of T cells in Graves' hyperthyroidism and ophthalmopathy. Findings and caveats of the study: Blood also held most thyroid clonotypes expanded beyond 0.001.

RNA transcripts served as the template for amplifying TCR beta CDR3 regions. First-round RT-PCR of the TCR CDR3 relied on the HTBI primer set. TCRdb fed the multiplex PCR reads into MiXCR, producing one record per CDR3 protein. The sample has a few hundred thousand distinct CDR3 sequences; roughly 13% are singletons. The V gene lost 10 bases and the J gene lost 4 bases, with 10 bases spanning the gap. The V gene's germline CDR1 is SNHLY and CDR2 FYNNEI. This CDR3 is built from 11 residues. Graves' hyperthyroidism was deemed stable given no ophthalmopathy progression within 18 months. The patients, who ranged from 18 to 65 in age, presented with newly diagnosed hyperthyroidism lasting under 2 months. Exclusion of patients followed from uncontrolled infection, other autoimmune disease, pregnancy or lactation. This clonotype was observed many times. Its antigen is currently unknown.

This TCR came from a woman between 18 and 30 years old with Graves' hyperthyroidism. The sequencing sample was made of blood. The rearrangement uses TRBV2 and TRBJ1-2; D is perhaps TRBD1 (5 bases). CDR3 nucleotide sequence: TGTGCCACCGGGACTCCCTATGGCTACACCTTC. Its protein is CATGTPYGYTF.